The TCR beta chain described here comes from a study of CD8+CD57+ T cells in acquired aplastic anemia. The overall study: Sorted CD4+ and CD8+ cells yielded 3.2 ug of DNA on average. Findings and limits, study-wide: Both patients and controls carried the same twenty-nine CD8+ CDR3 sequences. For CD8+ Simpson's diversity, patients and controls showed no significant difference.

Concerning this clonotype: The antigen is not known.

An expansion of CD8+CD57+ cells by flow cytometry had been shown in patients chosen for sequencing. The TCR beta profiling, which covered VDJ combination and CDR3 sequence, was carried out using genomic DNA as the template. TCRdb processed the reads anew with MiXCR; each CDR3 protein has one entry. The sample contains 190,000 or so distinct CDR3 sequences, over 40% of which appear only once. The TCR was taken from a human donor with aplastic anemia. Sequencing was done on a sample of sorted CD4+, CD8+, or CD8+CD57+ T cells (not recorded which) from PBMCs.

The CDR3 protein is CSARRQGAEKLFF. CDR3 DNA sequence: TGCAGTGCTAGACGACAGGGTGCGGAAAAACTGTTTTTT. The chain is built from TRBV20-1 and TRBJ1-4; 7 bases map to TRBD1. Trimming took 2 bases from V and 8 from J; bases not matched to a gene: 5. CDR3 length: 13 residues. The V gene's germline CDR1 is DFQATT and CDR2 SNEGSKA (reference sequence).